This T cell receptor (beta chain) is from a study of blood T cell repertoires in COVID-19. Looking at the study overall: Acute and convalescent COVID-19 samples came from the United States, Italy and Spain. PBMCs, B-cell-depleted T cells, or T cells were the source of the cDNA or gDNA that made up the material.

It was during active infection that Seattle patients were enrolled and then longitudinally followed. Methods used by the authors: By means of reference gene primer amplification, nucleated cell counts were estimated. The method was immunoSEQ multiplex PCR; TCRdb's version includes in-frame clones alone and lacks a portion of them. That table is the source of V, J and clone size, and D and trimming were worked out from the DNA. The table lists approximately 250,000 clones, 86% of them singletons. Germline lookup yields CDR1 LGHNA and CDR2 YNFKEQ. This CDR3 region has 16 residues. V lost 3 bases to trimming and J lost 2 bases, with 14 bases between them.

This chain uses TRBV4-2 with TRBJ1-5; D not resolved. The receptor comes from a woman in her seventies with COVID-19, enrolled during active disease. Sequencing input: peripheral blood. The CDR3 region is CASSQRHVTGNQPQHF. Here the CDR3 DNA reads TGTGCCAGCAGCCAGAGACATGTGACGGGCAATCAGCCCCAGCATTTT.